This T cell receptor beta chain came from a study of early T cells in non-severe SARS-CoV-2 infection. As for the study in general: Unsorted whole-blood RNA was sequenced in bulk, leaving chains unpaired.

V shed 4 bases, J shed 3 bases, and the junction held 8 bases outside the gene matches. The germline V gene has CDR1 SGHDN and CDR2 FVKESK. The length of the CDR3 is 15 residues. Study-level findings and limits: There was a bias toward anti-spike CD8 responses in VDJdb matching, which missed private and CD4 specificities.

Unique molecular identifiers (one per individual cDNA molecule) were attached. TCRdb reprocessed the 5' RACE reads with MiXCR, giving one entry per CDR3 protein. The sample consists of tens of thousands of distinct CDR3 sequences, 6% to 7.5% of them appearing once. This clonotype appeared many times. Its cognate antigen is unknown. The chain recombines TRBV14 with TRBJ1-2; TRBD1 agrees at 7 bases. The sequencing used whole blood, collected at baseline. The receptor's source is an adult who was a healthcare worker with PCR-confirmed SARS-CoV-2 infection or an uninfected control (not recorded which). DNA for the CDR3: TGTGCCAGCAGCCTGCGACAGGGATGGCACTATGGCTACACCTTC. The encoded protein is CASSLRQGWHYGYTF.